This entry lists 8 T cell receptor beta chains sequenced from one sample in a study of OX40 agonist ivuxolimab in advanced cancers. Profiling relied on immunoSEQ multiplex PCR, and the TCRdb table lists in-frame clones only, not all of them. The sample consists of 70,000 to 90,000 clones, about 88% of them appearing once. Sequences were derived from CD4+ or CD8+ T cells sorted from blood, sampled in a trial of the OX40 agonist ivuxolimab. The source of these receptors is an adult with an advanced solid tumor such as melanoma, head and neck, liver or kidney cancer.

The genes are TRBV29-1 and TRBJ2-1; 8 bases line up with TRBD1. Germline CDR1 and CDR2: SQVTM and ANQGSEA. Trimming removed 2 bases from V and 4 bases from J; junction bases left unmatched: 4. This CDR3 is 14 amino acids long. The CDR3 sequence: CSVESRGLYNEQFF. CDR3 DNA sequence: TGCAGCGTTGAAAGCAGGGGGCTATACAATGAGCAGTTCTTC.

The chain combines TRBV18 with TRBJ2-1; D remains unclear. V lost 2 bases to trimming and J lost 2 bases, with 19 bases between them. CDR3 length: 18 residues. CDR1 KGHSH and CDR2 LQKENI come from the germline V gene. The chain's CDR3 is CASSPSVLGRGAYNEQFF. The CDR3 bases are TGTGCCAGCTCACCATCGGTCCTTGGGCGAGGTGCCTACAATGAGCAGTTCTTC.

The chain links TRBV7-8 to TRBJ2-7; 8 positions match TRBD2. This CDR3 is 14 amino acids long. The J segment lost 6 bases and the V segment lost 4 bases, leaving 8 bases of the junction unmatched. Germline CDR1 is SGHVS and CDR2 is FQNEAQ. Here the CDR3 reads CASSSGGEVGEQYF. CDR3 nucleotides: TGTGCCAGCAGCTCGGGGGGGGAGGTCGGCGAGCAGTACTTC.

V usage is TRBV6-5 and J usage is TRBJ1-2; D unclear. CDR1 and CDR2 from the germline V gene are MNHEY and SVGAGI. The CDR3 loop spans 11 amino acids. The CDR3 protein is CAAGRVNGYTF. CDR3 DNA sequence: TGTGCGGCGGGAAGGGTAAATGGCTACACCTTC.

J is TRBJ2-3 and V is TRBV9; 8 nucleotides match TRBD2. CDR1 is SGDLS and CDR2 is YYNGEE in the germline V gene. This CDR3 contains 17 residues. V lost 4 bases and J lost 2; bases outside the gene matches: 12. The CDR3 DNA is TGTGCCAGCAGCCCCCGAGAAGGGACTAGAACCACAGATACGCAGTATTTT. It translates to CASSPREGTRTTDTQYF.

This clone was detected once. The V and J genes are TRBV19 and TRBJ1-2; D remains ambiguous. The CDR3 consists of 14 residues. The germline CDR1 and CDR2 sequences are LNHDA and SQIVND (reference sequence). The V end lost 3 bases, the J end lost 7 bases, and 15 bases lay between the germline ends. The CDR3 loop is CASSMSSLGSGYTF. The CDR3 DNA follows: TGTGCCAGTAGTATGAGTTCCCTTGGAAGTGGCTACACCTTC.

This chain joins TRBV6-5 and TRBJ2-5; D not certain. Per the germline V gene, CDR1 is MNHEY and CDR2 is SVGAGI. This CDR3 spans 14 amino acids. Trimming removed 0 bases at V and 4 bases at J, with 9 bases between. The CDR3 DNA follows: TGTGCCAGCAGTTACTCTCAGTCAAGAGAGACCCAGTACTTC. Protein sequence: CASSYSQSRETQYF.

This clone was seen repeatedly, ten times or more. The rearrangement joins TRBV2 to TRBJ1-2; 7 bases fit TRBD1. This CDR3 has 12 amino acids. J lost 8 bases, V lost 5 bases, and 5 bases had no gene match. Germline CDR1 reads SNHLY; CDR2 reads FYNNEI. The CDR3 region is CASSPDRTGYTF. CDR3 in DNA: TGTGCCAGCAGTCCGGACAGGACCGGCTACACCTTC.